Given below is one TCR beta chain in context. This clone's antigen is unknown. No base-level quality is on record; no much larger clone is a single base apart. The protocol used for the library was 5' RACE. The run used an Illumina HiSeq 2500. The second PCR ran for about 7 to 11 cycles and used a J-beta primer mix along with a sample-barcoded 5' primer. A unique molecular identifier was introduced onto each TCR beta cDNA molecule by a template-switch 5' adaptor carrying 12 random nucleotides. At least 3 million CDR3-containing paired-end reads were obtained from each sample. First-strand cDNA was synthesized from all RNA with the Mint cDNA synthesis kit, primed by a TRBC-specific oligonucleotide. All cDNA was treated with uracil-DNA glycosylase and then went through a first 18-cycle PCR with the universal primers M1SS and BC2_uni_R. As for the authors' bioinformatics: Normalization of each sample was performed by random selection of 1 million high-quality reads, each carrying a distinct molecular identifier. Reads sharing molecular identifiers were discarded rather than binned into consensus sequences. MiTCR, with a Q25 quality threshold and the strictest error-elimination algorithm, was used for CDR3 identification, clonotype clustering and error correction. A nonparametric unseen species model using Euler transformation provided a lower-bound estimate of total TCR beta diversity. Through fastp at Q25 and MiXCR, TCRdb rebuilt clones from the public reads, retaining in-frame beta chains. Rows are combined by CDR3 protein, so each entry shows the most common genes and DNA. Clone size and V and J calls follow TCRdb, not the original study. Within this sample are about 800,000 distinct CDR3 sequences, with roughly 25% of them counted one time only. Roughly 3.8% of the sample is in the top ten clones.

Systemically healthy Caucasian individuals from Russia, approximately 39 in total and aged about 6 to 100 years, were included as donors. Roughly 10 milliliters of peripheral blood were drawn from each donor into EDTA-treated Vacutainer tubes. Ficoll-Paque density-gradient centrifugation was used to isolate PBMCs, with at least 6.5 million obtained per sample. Total RNA, at least 6 micrograms per sample, was extracted from PBMCs with Trizol reagent. For every donor, an aliquot of PBMCs went through flow cytometry to measure the percentages of naive CD45RAhigh/CD27high T cells. The entry originates in a study of blood T cells in healthy people across ages (dated by TCRdb to between 2014 and 2017). At the level of the whole study: Template switching captured roughly one uniquely barcoded TCR beta cDNA molecule per two T cells in model experiments. Using the same blood draw, the study looked at two additional independent replicas of 1 million unique cDNA reads for two donors, one aged 18 to 29 and the other aged 80 or older. Age-related changes in TCR beta repertoire diversity were measured in the study by deep sequencing normalized with unique cDNA molecular identifiers. Donors were grouped into four age groups: young (average roughly 17 years), middle-aged (39), aged (roughly 67) and long-lived (about 82). Findings and caveats that apply to the study as a whole: Estimates of total diversity based on one million sequenced T cells were regarded as lower bounds and as underestimates. Since profiling was done on bulk unsorted PBMCs, naive and antigen-experienced compartments could not be conclusively compared. As age increased, observed TCR beta diversity per million T cells dropped in a roughly linear way, and a significant reduction was already evident by age about 40. Compared with the aged group, the long-lived group had more naive CD4+ T cells, fewer expanded clones and increased TCR diversity, a pattern suggesting age selection. The CMV infection status of donors was not known, potentially confounding age-related changes in expanded clonotypes. There was a strong correlation between observed TCR beta diversity and the percentage of naive T cells measured by flow cytometry.

V drops 4 bases and J drops 8 bases, leaving 11 bases in between. The CDR3 contains 12 residues, cysteine and phenylalanine counted. The only DNA kept is the CDR3, 36 bases in frame from the first base. According to the germline V gene, CDR1 reads SNHLY and CDR2 reads FYNNEI. These data were also reused for a study on T cells of mothers and their children. From the second report: Nine systemically healthy Caucasian individuals served as donors, namely three mothers together with their six children. cDNA synthesis consumed the entire amount of extracted RNA, loaded at 1.5 ug RNA in each 15 ul reaction. In the second PCR, the M1S primer introduced both the sample barcodes and 2-4 random nucleotides. Over 9 million TCR beta CDR3 reads came from each mother, compared with some 3 million reads from each child. Thymic selection shapes the output of TCR recombination in a similar way in related and unrelated pairs, and inherited differences have a minor effect. Related mother-child pairs always showed normalized repertoire overlap that was slightly higher than in unrelated mother-child pairs, though the difference was never significant. With a sensitivity of 90 to 100 clones per million clonotypes, no persistent microchimeric T cell clones were detected. Deep NGS was used in the study to compare the TCR beta repertoires of mothers and children and to look for features that separate related mother-child pairs from unrelated individuals. Mothers averaged roughly 40 +/- 4 years of age and children averaged around 10 +/- 4 years. After adapter ligation with NEBNext reagents, the libraries were sequenced on Illumina HiSeq 2000 with 100+100 nt paired-end reads. Mother and child libraries were prepared a month apart and sequenced in separate runs to prevent cross-contamination. Between roughly 450,000 and 2,200,000 distinct TCR beta clonotypes were identified per donor. Naive TCR beta clonotypes were estimated from low-frequency clonotypes matched to each donor's FACS-determined naive share, without sorting.

Sample: blood. This receptor chain uses TRBV2 and TRBJ1-2, with the D gene not confidently named. The source is a boy younger than 18 in good health. The CDR3 in this case is CASSVRSGGYTF. The DNA is TGTGCCAGCAGTGTACGGAGCGGCGGCTACACCTTC.